This T cell receptor (beta chain) stems from a study of blood T cell repertoires in COVID-19. The CDR3 covers 13 residues. Germline V gives CDR1 MNHEY, CDR2 SVGEGT. Sequencing used immunoSEQ multiplex PCR; TCRdb keeps in-frame clones, though not all of them. Altogether around 270,000 clones are present, about 85% being singletons, with the ten largest covering 0.87%. The chain links TRBV6-2 or TRBV6-3 to TRBJ2-7; 8 bases agree with TRBD2. The source material was peripheral blood. The clonotype originates from a human donor with COVID-19, enrolled during active disease. The donor label of this sample is uncertain. The CDR3 spells CASSYEVTSDPEV. The CDR3 DNA is TGTGCCAGCAGTTATGAAGTGACTAGCGACCCGGAGGTC.